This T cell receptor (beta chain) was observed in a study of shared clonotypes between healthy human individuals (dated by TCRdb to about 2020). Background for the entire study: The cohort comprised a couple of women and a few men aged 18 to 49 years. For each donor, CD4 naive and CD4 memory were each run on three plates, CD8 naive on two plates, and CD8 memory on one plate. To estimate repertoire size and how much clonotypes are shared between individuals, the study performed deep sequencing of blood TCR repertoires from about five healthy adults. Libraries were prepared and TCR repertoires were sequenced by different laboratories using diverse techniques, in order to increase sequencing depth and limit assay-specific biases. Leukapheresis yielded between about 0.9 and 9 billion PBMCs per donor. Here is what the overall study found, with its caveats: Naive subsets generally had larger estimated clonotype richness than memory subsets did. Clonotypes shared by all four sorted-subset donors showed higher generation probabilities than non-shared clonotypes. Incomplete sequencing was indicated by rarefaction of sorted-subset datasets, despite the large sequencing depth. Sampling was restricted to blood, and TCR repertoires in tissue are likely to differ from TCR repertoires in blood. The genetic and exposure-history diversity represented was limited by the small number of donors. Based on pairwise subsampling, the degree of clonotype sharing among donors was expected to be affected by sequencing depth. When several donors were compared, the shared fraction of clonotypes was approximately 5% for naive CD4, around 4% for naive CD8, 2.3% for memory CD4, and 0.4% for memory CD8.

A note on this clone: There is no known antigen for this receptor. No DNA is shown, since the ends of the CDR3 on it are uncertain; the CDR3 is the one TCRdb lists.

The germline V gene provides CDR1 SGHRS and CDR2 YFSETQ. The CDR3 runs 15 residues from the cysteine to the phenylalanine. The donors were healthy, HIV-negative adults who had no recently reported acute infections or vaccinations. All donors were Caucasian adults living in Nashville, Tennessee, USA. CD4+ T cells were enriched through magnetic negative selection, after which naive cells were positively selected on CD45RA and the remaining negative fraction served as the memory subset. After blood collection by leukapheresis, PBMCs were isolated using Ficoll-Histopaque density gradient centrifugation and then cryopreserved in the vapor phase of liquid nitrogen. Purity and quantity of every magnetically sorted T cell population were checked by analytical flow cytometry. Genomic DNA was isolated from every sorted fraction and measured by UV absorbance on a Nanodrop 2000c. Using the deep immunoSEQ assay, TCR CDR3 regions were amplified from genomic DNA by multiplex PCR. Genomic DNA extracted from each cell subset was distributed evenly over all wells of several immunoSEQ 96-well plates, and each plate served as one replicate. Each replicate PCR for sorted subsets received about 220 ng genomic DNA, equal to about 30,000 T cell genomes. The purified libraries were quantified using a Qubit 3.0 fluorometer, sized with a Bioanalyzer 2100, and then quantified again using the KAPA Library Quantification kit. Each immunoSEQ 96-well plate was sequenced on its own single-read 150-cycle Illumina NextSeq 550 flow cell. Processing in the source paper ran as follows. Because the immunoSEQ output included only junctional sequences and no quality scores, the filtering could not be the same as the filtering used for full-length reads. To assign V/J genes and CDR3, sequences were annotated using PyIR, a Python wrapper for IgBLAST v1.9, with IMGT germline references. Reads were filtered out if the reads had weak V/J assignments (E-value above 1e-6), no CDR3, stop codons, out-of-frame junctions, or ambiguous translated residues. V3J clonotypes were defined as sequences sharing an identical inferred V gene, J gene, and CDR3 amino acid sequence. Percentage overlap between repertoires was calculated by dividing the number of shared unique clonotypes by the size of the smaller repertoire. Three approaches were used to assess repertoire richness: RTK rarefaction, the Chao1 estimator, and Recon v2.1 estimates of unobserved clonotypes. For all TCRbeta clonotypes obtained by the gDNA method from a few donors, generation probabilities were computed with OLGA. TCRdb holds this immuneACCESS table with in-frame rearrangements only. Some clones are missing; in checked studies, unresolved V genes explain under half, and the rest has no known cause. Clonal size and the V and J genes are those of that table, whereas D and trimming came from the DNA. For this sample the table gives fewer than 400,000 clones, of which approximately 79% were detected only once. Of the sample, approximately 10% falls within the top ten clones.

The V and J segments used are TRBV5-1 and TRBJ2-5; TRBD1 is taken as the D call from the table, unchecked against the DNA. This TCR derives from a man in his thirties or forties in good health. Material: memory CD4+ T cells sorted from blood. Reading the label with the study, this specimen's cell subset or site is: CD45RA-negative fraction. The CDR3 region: CASRFGSGQGETQYF.